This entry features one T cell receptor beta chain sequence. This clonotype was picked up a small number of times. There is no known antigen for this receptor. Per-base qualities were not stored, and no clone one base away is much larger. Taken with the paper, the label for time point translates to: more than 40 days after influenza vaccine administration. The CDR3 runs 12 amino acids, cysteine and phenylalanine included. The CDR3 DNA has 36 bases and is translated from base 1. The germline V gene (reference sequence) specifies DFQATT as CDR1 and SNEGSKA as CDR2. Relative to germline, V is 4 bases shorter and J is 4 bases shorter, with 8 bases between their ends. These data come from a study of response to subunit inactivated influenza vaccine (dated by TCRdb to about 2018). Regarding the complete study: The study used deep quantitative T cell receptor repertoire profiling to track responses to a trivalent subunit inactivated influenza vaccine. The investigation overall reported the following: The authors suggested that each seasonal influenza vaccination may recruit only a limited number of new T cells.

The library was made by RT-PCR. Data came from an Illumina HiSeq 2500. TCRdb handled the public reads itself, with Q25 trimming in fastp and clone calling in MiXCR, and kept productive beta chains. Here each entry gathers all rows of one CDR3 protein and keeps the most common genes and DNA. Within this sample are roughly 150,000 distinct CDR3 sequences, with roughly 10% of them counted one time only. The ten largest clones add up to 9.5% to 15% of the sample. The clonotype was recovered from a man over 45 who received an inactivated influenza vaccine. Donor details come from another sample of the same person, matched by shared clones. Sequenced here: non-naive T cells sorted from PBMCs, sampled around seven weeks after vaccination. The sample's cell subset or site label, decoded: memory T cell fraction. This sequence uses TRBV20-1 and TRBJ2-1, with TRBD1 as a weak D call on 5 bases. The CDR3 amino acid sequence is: CSAKDTYNEQFF. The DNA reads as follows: TGCAGTGCTAAGGACACTTACAATGAGCAGTTCTTC.